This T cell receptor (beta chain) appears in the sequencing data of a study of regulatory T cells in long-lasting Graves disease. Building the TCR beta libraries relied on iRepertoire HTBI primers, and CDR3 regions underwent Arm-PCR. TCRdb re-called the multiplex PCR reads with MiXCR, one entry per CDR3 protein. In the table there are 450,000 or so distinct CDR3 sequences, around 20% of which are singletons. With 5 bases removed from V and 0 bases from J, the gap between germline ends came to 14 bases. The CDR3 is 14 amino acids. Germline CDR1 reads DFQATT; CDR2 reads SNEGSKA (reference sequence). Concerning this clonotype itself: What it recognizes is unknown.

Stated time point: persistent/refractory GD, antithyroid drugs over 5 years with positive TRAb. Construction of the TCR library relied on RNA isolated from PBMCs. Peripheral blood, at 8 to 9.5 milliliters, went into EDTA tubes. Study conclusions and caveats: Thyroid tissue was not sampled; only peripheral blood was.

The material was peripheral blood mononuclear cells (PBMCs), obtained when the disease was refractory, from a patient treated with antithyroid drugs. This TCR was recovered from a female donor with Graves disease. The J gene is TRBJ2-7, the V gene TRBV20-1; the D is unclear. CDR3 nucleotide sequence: TGCAGTGCTCCTACTACTTTTAGCTCCTACGAGCAGTACTTC. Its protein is CSAPTTFSSYEQYF.